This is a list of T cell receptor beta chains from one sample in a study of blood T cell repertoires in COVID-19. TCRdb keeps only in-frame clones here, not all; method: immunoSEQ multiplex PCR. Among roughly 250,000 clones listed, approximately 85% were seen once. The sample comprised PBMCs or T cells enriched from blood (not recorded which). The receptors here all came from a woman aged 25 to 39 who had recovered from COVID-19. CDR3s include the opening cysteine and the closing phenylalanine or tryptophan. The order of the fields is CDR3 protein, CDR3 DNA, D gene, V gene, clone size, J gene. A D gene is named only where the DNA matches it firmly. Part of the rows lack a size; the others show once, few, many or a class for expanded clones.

cdr3_aa: CASSQDLFTDTQYF; cdr3_nt: TGCGCCAGCAGCCAAGACTTGTTCACAGATACGCAGTATTTT; d_call: .; v_call: TRBV4-1; clone_size: .; j_call: TRBJ2-3
cdr3_aa: CASSISTGGYTPLSGANVLTF; cdr3_nt: TGTGCCAGCAGCATTTCGACAGGGGGCTACACGCCCCTCTCTGGGGCCAACGTCCTGACTTTC; d_call: TRBD1; v_call: TRBV7-9; clone_size: .; j_call: TRBJ2-6
cdr3_aa: CASSQVGSPGLVGYEQFF; cdr3_nt: TGCGCCAGCAGCCAAGTTGGGTCCCCGGGACTAGTAGGCTATGAGCAGTTCTTC; d_call: TRBD2; v_call: TRBV4-1; clone_size: .; j_call: TRBJ2-1
cdr3_aa: CASSYGQGVGTQYF; cdr3_nt: TGTGCCAGCAGTTACGGACAGGGAGTTGGTACGCAGTATTTT; d_call: TRBD1; v_call: TRBV6-5; clone_size: .; j_call: TRBJ2-3
cdr3_aa: CASSFRRDHYGYTF; cdr3_nt: TGTGCCAGCAGTTTCCGGCGGGACCACTATGGCTACACCTTC; d_call: .; v_call: TRBV28; clone_size: .; j_call: TRBJ1-2
cdr3_aa: CASREGLRYDYTF; cdr3_nt: TGTGCCAGCAGGGAGGGCTTAAGGTATGACTACACCTTC; d_call: .; v_call: TRBV28; clone_size: .; j_call: TRBJ1-2
cdr3_aa: CAVPAVQGAGTGELFF; cdr3_nt: TGTGCCGTTCCGGCGGTCCAGGGGGCTGGCACCGGGGAGCTGTTTTTT; d_call: TRBD1; v_call: TRBV28; clone_size: .; j_call: TRBJ2-2
cdr3_aa: CASSSGQRGGELFF; cdr3_nt: TGCGCCAGCAGCTCGGGACAGAGAGGCGGGGAGCTGTTTTTT; d_call: TRBD1; v_call: TRBV5-1; clone_size: .; j_call: TRBJ2-2
cdr3_aa: CASSQDTSGSLGETQYF; cdr3_nt: TGTGCCAGCAGCCAAGATACGAGCGGGAGCTTGGGGGAGACCCAGTACTTC; d_call: TRBD2; v_call: TRBV4-2; clone_size: .; j_call: TRBJ2-5
cdr3_aa: CASKWESQGGQPQHF; cdr3_nt: TGTGCCTCTAAATGGGAAAGCCAGGGCGGCCAGCCCCAGCATTTT; d_call: .; v_call: TRBV6-5; clone_size: few; j_call: TRBJ1-5
cdr3_aa: CASSQDRGTQPYEQYF; cdr3_nt: TGCGCCAGCAGCCAAGATAGGGGGACACAACCTTACGAGCAGTACTTC; d_call: .; v_call: TRBV4-1; clone_size: .; j_call: TRBJ2-7
cdr3_aa: CATSRDSQNYGYTF; cdr3_nt: TGTGCCACCAGCAGAGATAGCCAGAACTATGGCTACACCTTC; d_call: .; v_call: TRBV15; clone_size: .; j_call: TRBJ1-2
cdr3_aa: CASSLGGGSPLHF; cdr3_nt: TGTGCCAGCAGTTTAGGGGGGGGTTCACCCCTCCACTTT; d_call: .; v_call: TRBV6-5; clone_size: .; j_call: TRBJ1-6
cdr3_aa: CAISDDRVPNTGELFF; cdr3_nt: TGTGCCATCAGTGACGACAGGGTTCCGAACACCGGGGAGCTGTTTTTT; d_call: TRBD1; v_call: TRBV10-3; clone_size: .; j_call: TRBJ2-2
cdr3_aa: CASSQQGPGTEAFF; cdr3_nt: TGTGCCAGCTCGCAACAGGGCCCGGGGACTGAAGCTTTCTTT; d_call: .; v_call: TRBV18; clone_size: .; j_call: TRBJ1-1
cdr3_aa: CASSGQGAVYEQYF; cdr3_nt: TGTGCCAGCAGTGGGCAGGGGGCAGTCTACGAGCAGTACTTC; d_call: TRBD1; v_call: TRBV2; clone_size: once; j_call: TRBJ2-7
cdr3_aa: CASSSSLLATNEKLFF; cdr3_nt: TGTGCCAGCAGTTCCTCTCTACTCGCAACTAATGAAAAACTGTTTTTT; d_call: .; v_call: TRBV6-5; clone_size: once; j_call: TRBJ1-4
cdr3_aa: CASSPGTGTGYTF; cdr3_nt: TGTGCCAGCAGCCCCGGGACAGGGACTGGCTACACCTTC; d_call: TRBD1; v_call: TRBV27; clone_size: .; j_call: TRBJ1-2
cdr3_aa: CSVEEGGEAFF; cdr3_nt: TGCAGCGTTGAAGAAGGGGGCGAAGCTTTCTTT; d_call: TRBD1; v_call: TRBV29-1; clone_size: .; j_call: TRBJ1-1
cdr3_aa: CASSLASTLRDEKLFF; cdr3_nt: TGTGCCAGCAGCTTAGCTTCGACTCTCAGGGATGAAAAACTGTTTTTT; d_call: .; v_call: TRBV7-9; clone_size: .; j_call: TRBJ1-4
cdr3_aa: CASSFSGPLDEQYF; cdr3_nt: TGTGCCAGCAGCTTTTCAGGGCCCCTTGACGAGCAGTACTTC; d_call: .; v_call: TRBV7-3; clone_size: .; j_call: TRBJ2-7
cdr3_aa: CASSRAEQGEAFF; cdr3_nt: TGCGCCAGCAGCCGTGCGGAACAGGGGGAAGCTTTCTTT; d_call: TRBD1; v_call: TRBV10-1; clone_size: once; j_call: TRBJ1-1
cdr3_aa: CASSPAGATGELFF; cdr3_nt: TGTGCCAGCAGCCCTGCGGGTGCTACCGGGGAGCTGTTTTTT; d_call: .; v_call: TRBV14; clone_size: .; j_call: TRBJ2-2
cdr3_aa: CASGSGTSGNIDEQFF; cdr3_nt: TGTGCTAGTGGTTCCGGGACTAGCGGGAACATCGATGAGCAGTTCTTC; d_call: TRBD2; v_call: TRBV12-5; clone_size: .; j_call: TRBJ2-1